The 23 T cell receptor beta chains listed next were all sequenced from one sample in a study of monozygotic twins with inflammatory bowel disease. Using the 5' RACE reads, TCRdb records one entry per CDR3 protein without DNA. The table for this sample gives under 200,000 distinct CDR3 sequences. The sequenced sample consisted of blood. The receptors were gathered from a human donor with ulcerative colitis or Crohn's disease, or a healthy co-twin of an affected twin (not recorded which).

The chain is built from TRBV10-3 and TRBJ2-5. Germline lookup yields CDR1 ENHRY and CDR2 SYGVKD. CDR3 size: 16 residues. CDR3 protein: CAISESGPQYQETQYF.

This chain links TRBV7-2 with TRBJ2-7; the TRBD1 assignment by TCRdb is unverifiable without DNA. The CDR3 loop spans 14 amino acids. Germline lookup yields CDR1 SGHTA and CDR2 FQGNSA. Here the CDR3 reads CASSSGRSSYEQYF. Drawing the rest from reference TRBV7-2 and TRBJ2-7, the complete variable domain is GAGVSQSPSNKVTEKGKDVELRCDPISGHTALYWYRQSLGQGLEFLIYFQGNSAPDKSGLPSDRFSAERTGGSVSTLTIQRTQQEDSAVYLCASSSGRSSYEQYFGPGTRLTVT.

The chain couples TRBV3-1 to TRBJ2-3; TCRdb picks TRBD2, but there is no DNA to check that call. There are 16 residues in the CDR3. CDR1 is LGHDT and CDR2 is YNNKEL in the germline V gene (reference sequence). CDR3 sequence reads: CASRLTSGRSTDTQYF.

The chain recombines TRBV20-1 with TRBJ2-3; the D call from TCRdb, TRBD1, cannot be confirmed without DNA. Germline values: CDR1 DFQATT, CDR2 SNEGSKA (reference sequence). This CDR3 contains 14 residues. The CDR3 loop reads CSATGPVRTDTQYF.

This rearrangement joins TRBV28 to TRBJ1-5. Germline lookup yields CDR1 MDHEN and CDR2 SYDVKM. This CDR3 has 15 residues. The CDR3 protein is CASSLYILSNQPQHF.

The chain uses TRBV9 and TRBJ2-1; as DNA is missing, the TRBD2 call by TCRdb cannot be tested. Germline CDR1 and CDR2: SGDLS and YYNGEE. This CDR3 region has 16 residues. The CDR3 spells CASSVAGGASGGEQFF.

This chain connects TRBV30 to TRBJ2-7; TCRdb's D call, TRBD1, is unchecked because there is no DNA. The CDR3 contains 15 residues. Germline V gene data show CDR1 as GTSNPN and CDR2 as SVGIG (reference sequence). The CDR3 is CAWSGTGESSYEQYF.

The chain combines TRBV12-3 or TRBV12-4 with TRBJ2-7; TCRdb lists TRBD2, though no DNA is available to test this call. The CDR3 extends over 14 amino acids. CDR3: CASSFTGGGYEQYF.

J is TRBJ1-1 and V is TRBV6-1; there is no DNA to check the TCRdb D call of TRBD1. Germline V gene lookup returns CDR1 MNHNS and CDR2 SASEGT. This CDR3 contains 13 residues. CDR3 protein: CASSAQGLTEALF.

The gene calls are TRBV12-3 or TRBV12-4 and TRBJ2-2; TCRdb's D call of TRBD1 is untestable without DNA. This CDR3 has 15 amino acids. CDR3 sequence: CASSADRAPTGELFF.

J is TRBJ2-5 and V is TRBV29-1. CDR1 and CDR2 from the germline V gene are SQVTM and ANQGSEA. CDR3 length: 13 amino acids. The CDR3 reads CSVEPTEQETQYF.

This sequence joins TRBV20-1 and TRBJ2-1; TCRdb designates TRBD2, a call that cannot be tested without DNA. The CDR3 sequence is 17 residues long. In germline, CDR1 is DFQATT, CDR2 SNEGSKA (reference sequence). The CDR3 here is CSAPNLLAGSSYNEQFF.

This chain links TRBV12-3 or TRBV12-4 with TRBJ1-1; the D gene TCRdb calls, TRBD1, cannot be checked with no DNA. CDR3 length: 15 amino acids. The CDR3: CASSLAGNRFNEAFF.

The chain joins TRBV5-4 to TRBJ2-5; the D call from TCRdb, TRBD1, cannot be confirmed without DNA. Germline V CDR1 and CDR2: SGHNT, YYREEE (reference sequence). CDR3 length: 16 residues. CDR3 region: CASSSRNRGTGETQYF.

The chain links TRBV18 to TRBJ1-5. Germline-derived CDR1 and CDR2 are KGHSH and LQKENI. CDR3 size: 17 residues. The CDR3 is CASSPPRRQGRGQPQHF. The full variable domain, rest sourced from reference TRBV18 and TRBJ1-5, is NAGVMQNPRHLVRRRGQEARLRCSPMKGHSHVYWYRQLPEEGLKFMVYLQKENIIDESGMPKERFSAEFPKEGPSILRIQQVVRGDSAAYFCASSPPRRQGRGQPQHFGDGTRLSIL.

The V gene is TRBV7-7, the J gene TRBJ2-2; checking the TCRdb D call of TRBD2 is not possible without DNA. Looked up from germline, CDR1 is SSHAT and CDR2 is FNYEAQ (reference sequence). This CDR3 comprises 15 residues. The CDR3: CASSPLAGTPGELFF.

The gene calls are TRBV6-2 or TRBV6-3 and TRBJ2-4. Germline V gene lookup returns CDR1 MNHEY and CDR2 SVGEGT. The CDR3 length is 16 residues. The CDR3 loop is CASSREELLAKNIQYF.

CDR3 protein: CASSLAGQVNLYEQYF. The V call is TRBV5-5, the J call TRBJ2-7; no DNA is available, so the TRBD1 call from TCRdb remains unchecked. In germline, CDR1 is SGHKS, CDR2 YYEKEE (reference sequence). The CDR3 runs 16 residues.

This chain joins TRBV6-5 and TRBJ2-2. The CDR3 consists of 14 residues. Germline lookup yields CDR1 MNHEY and CDR2 SVGAGI. CDR3 residues: CASSSGGFAGELFF.

This chain links TRBV7-2 with TRBJ2-7. Germline CDR1 and CDR2: SGHTA and FQGNSA. There are 15 residues in the CDR3. The CDR3 loop is CASSLRGSSSYEQYF.

V is TRBV30 and J is TRBJ2-3; no DNA is available, so the TRBD1 call from TCRdb remains unchecked. The CDR3 length is 12 residues. From germline, CDR1 is GTSNPN and CDR2 SVGIG (reference sequence). CDR3 region: CAWSDWGDTQYF.

V and J are TRBV5-1 and TRBJ2-1. Germline V gives CDR1 SGHRS, CDR2 YFSETQ. The CDR3 runs 16 residues. The CDR3 region is CASSLATAVSYNEQFF.

This chain connects TRBV5-1 to TRBJ1-1; TCRdb returns TRBD1, unconfirmable since there is no DNA. This CDR3 has 15 residues. Germline V gene lookup returns CDR1 SGHRS and CDR2 YFSETQ. The CDR3 sequence is CASSSGTVMNTEAFF.